This TCR beta chain is drawn from a study of beta chain features in type 1 diabetes. Overall study context: Age, gender and cell yields were similar between patients and healthy donors.

The study's findings and limits: Type 1 diabetes patients had fewer VDJ junction insertions and more deletions.

Germline assignment: CDR1 SGHAT and CDR2 FQNNGV. This CDR3 comprises 16 residues. V shed 4 bases and J shed 4 bases, with 17 bases lying between them. This clone has more than one count but fewer than ten. Its cognate antigen is unknown. Sequencing targeted expressed TCRB transcripts, as all isolated RNA had been reverse transcribed. The average read count of naive, central memory and regulatory T cell samples was around 3.8 million. Assay: immunoSEQ multiplex PCR; the TCRdb copy retains only in-frame clones and omits some. The sample consists of about 210,000 clones, approximately 11% of them appearing once.

The receptor was isolated from a man between 18 and 29 years old in good health. The chain recombines TRBV11-2 with TRBJ2-1; a weak D match, TRBD2 (6 bases). The sequenced sample consisted of central memory CD4+ T cells from blood. The CDR3 DNA reads as TGTGCCAGCAGCTCCGCTGGAGGGGTCCGGTACAATGAGCAGTTCTTC. Translation gives CASSSAGGVRYNEQFF.